The subject of this entry is one T cell receptor beta chain. Antigen: not known. Primers for the PCR totalled 60 Vbeta and 13 Jbeta. Sequencing was performed with immunoSEQ multiplex PCR; in TCRdb, only in-frame clones are kept and a portion is missing. The table includes 100,000 to 150,000 clones, 80% to 85% detected once. The data were taken from a study of cytomegalovirus exposure and HLA in healthy donors. Findings and caveats of the study: Available immune exposure information was restricted to CMV serostatus only.

The receptor was derived from a man younger than 35 in good health and CMV-seronegative. The sample was PBMCs.

The CDR3 loop reads CASSAGQGLPYEQYF. CDR3 in DNA: TGTGCCAGCAGCGCGGGACAGGGGCTTCCCTACGAGCAGTACTTC. The V and J genes are TRBV11-3 and TRBJ2-7; TRBD1 aligns across 10 bases. Germline CDR1 is SGHNT and CDR2 is YENEEA. With V trimmed by 5 bases and J by 2 bases, 6 bases remained unmatched. The CDR3 length is 15 residues.